The 23 T cell receptor beta chains in this list originate from one sample, sequenced in a study of blood T cell repertoires in COVID-19. Clones were sequenced by immunoSEQ multiplex PCR, and TCRdb holds only the in-frame ones, with some missing. Here the sample spans 84,000 or so clones, 82% being singletons. Sequenced input: peripheral blood. Receptors originate from a woman of 80 years or more with acute or convalescent COVID-19.

This chain uses TRBV28 with TRBJ2-1, with D perhaps TRBD2 (7 bases). The V and J ends lost 5 bases and 0 bases respectively, with 14 bases between them. The germline gives CDR1 MDHEN, CDR2 SYDVKM. This CDR3 has 16 residues. The CDR3 coding sequence is TGTGCCAGCAGTAAACCGGGGGGCCGCTCCTACAATGAGCAGTTCTTC. Amino acid sequence: CASSKPGGRSYNEQFF.

The rearrangement uses TRBV3-1 (or the pseudogene TRBV3-2) and TRBJ2-5; TRBD2 is a possible D gene (7 bases). This CDR3 has 16 residues. Deletions cut 4 bases from V and 5 bases from J, with 20 bases between. Germline loops: CDR1 LGHDT, CDR2 YNNKEL (reference sequence). CDR3 sequence reads: CASSLMGSGGRETQYF. The CDR3 nucleotides read TGTGCCAGCAGCCTCATGGGGTCGGGGGGCAGGGAGACCCAGTACTTC.

V usage is TRBV7-6 and J usage is TRBJ1-2; tentatively, D is TRBD1 (6 bases). Between the trimmed V and J ends, which lost 3 bases and 7 bases, there was a span of 18 bases. Germline V gene data show CDR1 as SGHVS and CDR2 as FNYEAQ. This CDR3 spans 15 amino acids. The CDR3 spells CASSLGKNRDAGYTF. The DNA of the CDR3 is TGTGCCAGCAGCTTGGGAAAGAACAGGGATGCTGGCTACACCTTC.

This chain links TRBV3-1 (or the pseudogene TRBV3-2) with TRBJ1-6; unclear D gene. Germline assignment: CDR1 LGHDT and CDR2 YNNKEL (reference sequence). V lost 0 bases and J lost 0, with 9 bases in between. The CDR3 is 17 residues long. The CDR3 region has the DNA TGTGCCAGCAGCCAAGATGTGAGGAGCTCCTATAATTCACCCCTCCACTTT. Encoded protein: CASSQDVRSSYNSPLHF.

This clone has just one count. The J gene is TRBJ1-2, the V gene TRBV2; 9 positions agree with TRBD1. The CDR3 runs 14 residues. J gave up 7 bases and V 0 bases, and 3 bases lay outside the gene matches. Germline V gives CDR1 SNHLY, CDR2 FYNNEI. CDR3 DNA sequence: TGTGCCAGCAGTGAAGCTTGGGACAGGGCTGGCTACACCTTC. Its protein product is CASSEAWDRAGYTF.

The J gene is TRBJ2-7, the V gene TRBV5-1, with D possibly being TRBD2 (5 bases). V shed 2 bases and J shed 7 bases, with 10 bases lying between them. The germline CDR1 and CDR2 sequences are SGHRS and YFSETQ. CDR3 length: 12 amino acids. The CDR3 nucleotides are TGCGCCAGCAGCTTAAGAGGGTCGGAGCAGTACTTC. Translation gives CASSLRGSEQYF.

The rearrangement joins TRBV3-1 (or the pseudogene TRBV3-2) to TRBJ2-7; possible D gene TRBD1, 6 bases. The CDR3 is 15 residues long. The V gene lost 1 base and the J gene lost 1 base, with 11 bases spanning the gap. The germline CDR1 and CDR2 sequences are LGHDT and YNNKEL (reference sequence). The CDR3 spells CASSQGTAGSYEQYF. The CDR3 bases are TGTGCCAGCAGCCAAGGGACAGCCGGATCCTACGAGCAGTACTTC.

The chain is built from TRBV18 and TRBJ1-4, with TRBD1 identical over 7 bases. Unmatched junction bases numbered 6, after V lost 0 bases and J lost 8 bases. CDR3 length: 15 residues. Germline CDR1 KGHSH, CDR2 LQKENI. The CDR3 reads CASSPPNRGSEKLFF. CDR3 DNA: TGTGCCAGCTCACCACCTAACAGGGGAAGCGAAAAACTGTTTTTT. Supplemented by reference TRBV18 and TRBJ1-4, the full variable domain reads NAGVMQNPRHLVRRRGQEARLRCSPMKGHSHVYWYRQLPEEGLKFMVYLQKENIIDESGMPKERFSAEFPKEGPSILRIQQVVRGDSAAYFCASSPPNRGSEKLFFGSGTQLSVL.

The genes are TRBV5-1 and TRBJ2-1; TRBD2 is a possible D gene (6 bases). CDR1 and CDR2 (germline): SGHRS, YFSETQ. The CDR3 runs 16 residues. The germline V and J ends were trimmed by 3 bases and 6 bases, with 19 bases remaining between them. The CDR3 here is CASSSLWGVRVNEQFF. The DNA of the CDR3 is TGCGCCAGCAGCTCCCTATGGGGGGTACGAGTCAATGAGCAGTTCTTC.

The chain recombines TRBV24-1 with TRBJ1-3; D is ambiguous. The CDR3 runs to 13 residues. V lost 9 bases to trimming and J lost 2 bases, with 10 bases between them. CDR1 is KGHDR and CDR2 is SFDVKD in the germline V gene. Here the CDR3 DNA reads TGTGCCACCCAAGAGTCGCCTGGAAACACCATATATTTT. It encodes CATQESPGNTIYF.

V gene TRBV5-1 combines with J gene TRBJ2-3; 15 bases line up with TRBD2. Per the germline V gene, CDR1 is SGHRS and CDR2 is YFSETQ. This CDR3 has 16 residues. V dropped 4 bases and J dropped 1; count of bases not matched to a gene: 1. CDR3 coding DNA: TGCGCCAGCAGCCGGACTAGCGGGGGGGGCACAGATACGCAGTATTTT. It codes for CASSRTSGGGTDTQYF.

As DNA, the CDR3 is TGTGCCAGCAGCCCCTGGGGTGACAGGGTGGGCGAGCAGTACTTC. It translates to CASSPWGDRVGEQYF. J is TRBJ2-7 and V is TRBV7-2; 7 positions agree with TRBD1. Trimming removed 5 bases from V and 6 bases from J; junction bases left unmatched: 13. Germline assignment: CDR1 SGHTA and CDR2 FQGNSA. CDR3 length equals 15 residues.

The chain has TRBV4-2 and TRBJ1-2, with TRBD1 identical over 7 bases. The junction had 12 bases not matched to a gene; V was cut back by 0 bases and J by 8 bases. Germline V gene lookup returns CDR1 LGHNA and CDR2 YNFKEQ. This CDR3 contains 16 residues. CDR3 amino acids: CASSQDLTGTSWGYTF. DNA for the CDR3: TGTGCCAGCAGCCAAGATCTGACAGGGACTTCATGGGGCTACACCTTC.

This clone was detected only a few times. The genes are TRBV6-5 and TRBJ1-2; the D is unclear. CDR3 length: 14 amino acids. Germline loops: CDR1 MNHEY, CDR2 SVGAGI. V shed 7 bases and J shed 4 bases, with 16 bases lying between them. The CDR3 bases are TGTGCCAGCAACGACCGAGGGTCTTCCTATGGCTACACCTTC. It specifies CASNDRGSSYGYTF.

CDR3 DNA: TGTGCCAGTACCCCCAGAGGGGACTTTAATGAAAAACTGTTTTTT. Its protein is CASTPRGDFNEKLFF. This sequence joins TRBV19 and TRBJ1-4, with D tentatively TRBD1 (5 bases). The CDR3 totals 15 residues. V lost 7 bases and J 4 bases, leaving 16 bases between the germline ends. Germline V gene lookup returns CDR1 LNHDA and CDR2 SQIVND (reference sequence).

The gene calls are TRBV19 and TRBJ1-4, with 8 nucleotides matching TRBD1. V trimming: 7 bases; J trimming: 7 bases; junction bases outside the gene matches: 11. CDR3 length equals 15 residues. Germline loops: CDR1 LNHDA, CDR2 SQIVND (reference sequence). CDR3 coding DNA: TGTGCCAGTAAGGTCGGGCAGGGGGCTGCTGAAAAACTGTTTTTT. Translating it yields CASKVGQGAAEKLFF.

In its sample, this clone is medium-sized. The chain couples TRBV7-8 to TRBJ1-5; TRBD1 matches 7 bases. Per the germline V gene, CDR1 is SGHVS and CDR2 is FQNEAQ. With V trimmed by 1 base and J by 4 bases, 4 bases remained unmatched. CDR3 size: 15 residues. In DNA, the CDR3 is TGTGCCAGCAGCTTAGTAGGCAGGGGGAATCAGCCCCAGCATTTT. It translates to CASSLVGRGNQPQHF. Full variable domain (outside the CDR3, taken from reference TRBV7-8 and TRBJ1-5): GAGVSQSPRYKVAKRGQDVALRCDPISGHVSLFWYQQALGQGPEFLTYFQNEAQLDKSGLPSDRFFAERPEGSVSTLKIQRTQQEDSAVYLCASSLVGRGNQPQHFGDGTRLSIL.

The chain couples TRBV27 to TRBJ1-6; 7 nucleotides line up with TRBD1. The J segment lost 3 bases and the V segment lost 0 bases, leaving 2 bases of the junction unmatched. The length of the CDR3 is 16 residues. Looked up from germline, CDR1 is MNHEY and CDR2 is SMNVEV (reference sequence). The CDR3 here is CASSLSPGGYNSPLHF. The CDR3 nucleotides read TGTGCCAGCAGTTTATCGCCAGGGGGCTATAATTCACCCCTCCACTTT.

The genes are TRBV4-2 and TRBJ2-1, with 7 bases identical to TRBD2. This CDR3 has 15 residues. CDR1 and CDR2 from the germline V gene are LGHNA and YNFKEQ. V lost 3 bases and J lost 0; bases outside the gene matches: 2. CDR3 nucleotide sequence: TGTGCCAGCAGCCAGGGACTATACTCCTACAATGAGCAGTTCTTC. Amino acid sequence: CASSQGLYSYNEQFF.

This chain uses TRBV6-5 with TRBJ1-2; D perhaps matches TRBD1 (6 bases). This CDR3 has 12 residues. Per the germline V gene, CDR1 is MNHEY and CDR2 is SVGAGI. V lost 9 bases, J lost 8 bases, and 16 bases lay in between. The CDR3: CASITGSTGYTF. CDR3 DNA sequence: TGTGCCAGTATAACAGGGTCAACAGGCTACACCTTC.

This clone appeared a single time. The V call is TRBV6-1, the J call TRBJ1-5, with D perhaps matching TRBD1 (6 bases). This CDR3 is 16 amino acids long. Germline V gene data show CDR1 as MNHNS and CDR2 as SASEGT. Trimming pared 2 bases from V and 4 bases from J, leaving 15 bases between. CDR3 DNA sequence: TGTGCCAGCAGTGAATCCAGGGGACGGTTGAATCAGCCCCAGCATTTT. The encoded protein is CASSESRGRLNQPQHF.

The chain has TRBV5-1 and TRBJ1-1; possibly TRBD1 for D (6 bases). Germline CDR1 is SGHRS and CDR2 is YFSETQ. Deletions cut 2 bases from V and 2 bases from J, with 10 bases between. This CDR3 has 14 amino acids. For the CDR3, the DNA is TGCGCCAGCAGCTTTGAGACAGGCAACACTGAAGCTTTCTTT. Its translation: CASSFETGNTEAFF.

The rearrangement links TRBV20-1 to TRBJ2-5; 7 nucleotides line up with TRBD2. With V trimmed by 3 bases and J by 5 bases, 9 bases remained unmatched. The germline CDR1 and CDR2 sequences are DFQATT and SNEGSKA (reference sequence). This CDR3 is built from 14 residues. The CDR3 coding sequence is TGCAGTGCTAGTATAGGGTCCGGGGGGGAGACCCAGTACTTC. Protein product: CSASIGSGGETQYF.